This T cell receptor (beta chain) was obtained from a study of blood T cells in healthy people across ages. The ends were cut back, 6 bases at V and 7 bases at J, with 18 bases in the middle. Germline V gives CDR1 LNHNV, CDR2 YYDKDF (reference sequence). The CDR3 has 14 amino acids. A J-beta primer mix and a sample-barcoded 5' primer were used in a second PCR of about 7 to 12 cycles. TCRdb analysed the 5' RACE reads with MiXCR anew, one entry per CDR3 protein. The table lists around 940,000 distinct CDR3 sequences, roughly half of them singletons. A few counts support this clonotype. The clonotype was recovered from a woman aged 60 to 75 in good health. The specimen sequenced was blood. This chain links TRBV15 with TRBJ2-5; D perhaps matches TRBD2 (6 bases). In DNA, the CDR3 is TGTGCCACCAGTCAACGGGGCATGGGAGGGACCCAGTACTTC. Amino acid sequence: CATSQRGMGGTQYF.